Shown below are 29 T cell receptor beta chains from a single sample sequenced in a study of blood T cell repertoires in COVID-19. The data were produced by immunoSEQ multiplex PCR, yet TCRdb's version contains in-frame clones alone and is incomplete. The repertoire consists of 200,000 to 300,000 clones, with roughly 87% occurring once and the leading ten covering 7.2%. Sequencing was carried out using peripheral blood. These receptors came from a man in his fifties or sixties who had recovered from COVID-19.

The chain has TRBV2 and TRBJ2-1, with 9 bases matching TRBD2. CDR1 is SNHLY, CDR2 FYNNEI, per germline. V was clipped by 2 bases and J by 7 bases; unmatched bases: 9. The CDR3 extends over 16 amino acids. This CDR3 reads CASSEYGTSLRNEQFF. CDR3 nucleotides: TGTGCCAGCAGTGAATATGGGACTAGCCTTCGGAATGAGCAGTTCTTC.

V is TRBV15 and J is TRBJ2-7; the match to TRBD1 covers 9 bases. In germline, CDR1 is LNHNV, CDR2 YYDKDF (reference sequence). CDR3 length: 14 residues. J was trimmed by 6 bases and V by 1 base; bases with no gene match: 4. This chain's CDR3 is CATSRGGQGSEQYF. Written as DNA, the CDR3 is TGTGCCACCAGCAGAGGGGGACAGGGTAGCGAGCAGTACTTC.

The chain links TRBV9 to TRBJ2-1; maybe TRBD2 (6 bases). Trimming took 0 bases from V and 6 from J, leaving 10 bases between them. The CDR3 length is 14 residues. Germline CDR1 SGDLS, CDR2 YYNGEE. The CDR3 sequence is CASSVGGLGNEQFF. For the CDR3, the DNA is TGTGCCAGCAGCGTAGGGGGACTCGGCAATGAGCAGTTCTTC.

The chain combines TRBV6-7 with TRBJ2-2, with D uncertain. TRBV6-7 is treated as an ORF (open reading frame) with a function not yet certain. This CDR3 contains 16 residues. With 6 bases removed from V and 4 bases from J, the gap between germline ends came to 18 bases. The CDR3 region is CASSTTPKTSTGELFF. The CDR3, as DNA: TGTGCCAGCAGCACCACACCGAAGACAAGCACCGGGGAGCTGTTTTTT.

Here the CDR3 reads CASSLVGGNEQFF. The CDR3 bases are TGCGCCAGCAGCTTGGTTGGCGGCAATGAGCAGTTCTTC. The rearrangement links TRBV5-1 to TRBJ2-1; D not resolved. Trimming left V 0 bases short and J 6 bases short, with 7 bases between. Germline V CDR1 and CDR2: SGHRS, YFSETQ. This CDR3 is 13 amino acids long.

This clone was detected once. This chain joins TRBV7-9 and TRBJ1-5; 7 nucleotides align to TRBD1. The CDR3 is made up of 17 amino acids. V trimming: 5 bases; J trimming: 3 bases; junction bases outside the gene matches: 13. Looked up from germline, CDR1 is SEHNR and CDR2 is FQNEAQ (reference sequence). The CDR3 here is CASSHTSGTVNNQPQHF. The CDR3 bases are TGTGCCAGCAGCCATACATCCGGGACAGTAAACAATCAGCCCCAGCATTTT.

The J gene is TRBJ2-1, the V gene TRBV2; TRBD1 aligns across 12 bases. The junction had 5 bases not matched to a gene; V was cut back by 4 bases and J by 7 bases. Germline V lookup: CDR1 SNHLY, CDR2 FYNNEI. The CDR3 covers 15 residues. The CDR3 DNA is TGTGCCAGCAGTGGGGACAGGGGGCCAGGAAATGAGCAGTTCTTC. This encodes CASSGDRGPGNEQFF. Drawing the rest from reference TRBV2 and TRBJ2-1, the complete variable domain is EPEVTQTPSHQVTQMGQEVILRCVPISNHLYFYWYRQILGQKVEFLVSFYNNEISEKSEIFDDQFSVERPDGSNFTLKIRSTKLEDSAMYFCASSGDRGPGNEQFFGPGTRLTVL.

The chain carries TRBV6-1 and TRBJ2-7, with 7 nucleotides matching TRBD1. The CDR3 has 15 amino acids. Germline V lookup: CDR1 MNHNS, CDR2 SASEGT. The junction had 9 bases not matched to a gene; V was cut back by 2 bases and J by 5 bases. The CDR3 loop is CASSELGGRGDEQYF. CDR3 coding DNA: TGTGCCAGCAGTGAATTAGGGGGCAGGGGAGACGAGCAGTACTTC.

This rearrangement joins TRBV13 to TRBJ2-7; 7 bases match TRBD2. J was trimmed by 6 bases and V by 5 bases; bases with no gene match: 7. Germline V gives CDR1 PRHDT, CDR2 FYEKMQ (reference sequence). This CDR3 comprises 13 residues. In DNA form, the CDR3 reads TGTGCCAGCAGCCCGGGGGAGGGAGGCGAGCAGTACTTC. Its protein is CASSPGEGGEQYF.

The CDR3 reads CASSLASGGAVEQFF. The CDR3 nucleotides are TGTGCCAGCTCATTAGCTAGCGGGGGGGCCGTTGAGCAGTTCTTC. The chain carries TRBV18 and TRBJ2-1; 12 bases are shared with TRBD2. The CDR3 has 15 amino acids. CDR1 is KGHSH, CDR2 LQKENI, per germline. V lost 5 bases, J lost 9 bases, and 8 bases stayed unmatched.

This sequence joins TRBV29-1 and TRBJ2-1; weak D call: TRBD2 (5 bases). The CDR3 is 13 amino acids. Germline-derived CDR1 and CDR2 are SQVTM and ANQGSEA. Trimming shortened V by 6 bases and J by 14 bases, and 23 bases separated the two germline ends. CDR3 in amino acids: CSVAALVVGLEFF. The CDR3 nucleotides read TGCAGCGTCGCCGCTCTGGTGGTAGGACTGGAGTTCTTC.

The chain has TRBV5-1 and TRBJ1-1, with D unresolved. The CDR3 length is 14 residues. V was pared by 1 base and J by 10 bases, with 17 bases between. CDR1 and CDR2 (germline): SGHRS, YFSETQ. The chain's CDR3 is CASSLYSRSNGAFF. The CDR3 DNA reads TGCGCCAGCAGCTTGTACTCACGCTCGAACGGAGCTTTCTTT.

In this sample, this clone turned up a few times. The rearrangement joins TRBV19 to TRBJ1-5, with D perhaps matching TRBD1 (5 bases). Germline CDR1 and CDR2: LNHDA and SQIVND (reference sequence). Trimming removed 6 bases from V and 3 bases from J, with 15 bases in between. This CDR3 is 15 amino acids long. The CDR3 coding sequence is TGTGCCAGTAGCCAGCAGGCAGGGAACAATCAGCCCCAGCATTTT. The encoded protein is CASSQQAGNNQPQHF. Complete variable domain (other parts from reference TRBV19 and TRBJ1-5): DGGITQSPKYLFRKEGQNVTLSCEQNLNHDAMYWYRQDPGQGLRLIYYSQIVNDFQKGDIAEGYSVSREKKESFPLTVTSAQKNPTAFYLCASSQQAGNNQPQHFGDGTRLSIL.

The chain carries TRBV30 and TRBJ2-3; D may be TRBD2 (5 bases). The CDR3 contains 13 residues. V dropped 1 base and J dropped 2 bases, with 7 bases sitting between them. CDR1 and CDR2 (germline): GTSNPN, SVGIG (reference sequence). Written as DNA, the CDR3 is TGTGCCTGGAGTGAAGGACTCACAGATACGCAGTATTTT. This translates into CAWSEGLTDTQYF.

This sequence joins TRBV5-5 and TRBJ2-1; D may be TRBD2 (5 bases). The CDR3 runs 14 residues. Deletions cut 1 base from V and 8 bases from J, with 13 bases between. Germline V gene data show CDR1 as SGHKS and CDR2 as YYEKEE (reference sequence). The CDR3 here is CASSLYEGTYEQFF. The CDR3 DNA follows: TGTGCCAGCAGCTTGTACGAGGGTACCTATGAGCAGTTCTTC.

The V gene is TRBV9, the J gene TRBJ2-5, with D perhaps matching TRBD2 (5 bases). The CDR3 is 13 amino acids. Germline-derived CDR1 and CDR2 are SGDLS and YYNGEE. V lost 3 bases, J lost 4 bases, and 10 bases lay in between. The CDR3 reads CASSAGVRETQYF. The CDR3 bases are TGTGCCAGCAGCGCCGGGGTTCGAGAGACCCAGTACTTC.

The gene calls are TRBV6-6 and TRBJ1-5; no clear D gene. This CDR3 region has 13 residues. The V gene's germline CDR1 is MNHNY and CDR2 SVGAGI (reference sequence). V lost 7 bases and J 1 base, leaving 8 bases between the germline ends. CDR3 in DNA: TGTGCCAGCACCCGCGGAAGCAATCAGCCCCAGCATTTT. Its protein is CASTRGSNQPQHF.

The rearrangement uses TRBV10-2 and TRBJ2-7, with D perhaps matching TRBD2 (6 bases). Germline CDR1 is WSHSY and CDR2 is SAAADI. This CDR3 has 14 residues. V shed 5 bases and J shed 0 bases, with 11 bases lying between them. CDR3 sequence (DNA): TGCGCCAGCAGTAGGGACGGGAGCTCCTACGAGCAGTACGTC. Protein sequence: CASSRDGSSYEQYV.

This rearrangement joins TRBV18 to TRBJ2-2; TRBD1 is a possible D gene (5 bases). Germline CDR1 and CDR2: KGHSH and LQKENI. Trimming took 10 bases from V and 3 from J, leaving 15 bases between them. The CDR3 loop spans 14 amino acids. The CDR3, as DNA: TGTGCCACCTCGCTGCAGGGATACACCGGGGAGCTGTTTTTT. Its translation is CATSLQGYTGELFF. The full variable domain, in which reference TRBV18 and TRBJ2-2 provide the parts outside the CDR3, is NAGVMQNPRHLVRRRGQEARLRCSPMKGHSHVYWYRQLPEEGLKFMVYLQKENIIDESGMPKERFSAEFPKEGPSILRIQQVVRGDSAAYFCATSLQGYTGELFFGEGSRLTVL.

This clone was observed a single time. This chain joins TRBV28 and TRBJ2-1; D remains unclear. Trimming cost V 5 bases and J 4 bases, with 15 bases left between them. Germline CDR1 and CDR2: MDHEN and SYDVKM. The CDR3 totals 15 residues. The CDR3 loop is CASSPTDGQYNEQFF. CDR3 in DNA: TGTGCCAGCAGTCCGACGGATGGGCAATACAATGAGCAGTTCTTC.

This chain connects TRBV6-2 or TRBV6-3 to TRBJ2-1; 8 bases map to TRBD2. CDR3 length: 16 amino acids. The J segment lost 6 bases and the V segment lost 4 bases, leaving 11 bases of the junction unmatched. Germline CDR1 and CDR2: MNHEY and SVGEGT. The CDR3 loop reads CASSSAGAGGGNEQFF. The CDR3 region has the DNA TGTGCCAGCAGTTCGGCAGGTGCGGGGGGAGGCAATGAGCAGTTCTTC.

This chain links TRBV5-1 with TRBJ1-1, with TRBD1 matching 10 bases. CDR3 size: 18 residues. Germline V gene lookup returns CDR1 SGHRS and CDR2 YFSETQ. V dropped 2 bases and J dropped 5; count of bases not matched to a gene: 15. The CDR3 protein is CASSFFPGTGADGTEAFF. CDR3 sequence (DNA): TGCGCCAGCAGCTTTTTCCCCGGGACAGGGGCCGATGGTACTGAAGCTTTCTTT.

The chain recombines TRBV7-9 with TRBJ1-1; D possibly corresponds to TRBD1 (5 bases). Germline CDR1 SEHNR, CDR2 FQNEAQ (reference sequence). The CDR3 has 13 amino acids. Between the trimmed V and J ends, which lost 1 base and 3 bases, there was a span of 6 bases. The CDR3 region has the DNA TGTGCCAGCAGCTTAGTACAGGACACTGAAGCTTTCTTT. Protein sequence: CASSLVQDTEAFF.

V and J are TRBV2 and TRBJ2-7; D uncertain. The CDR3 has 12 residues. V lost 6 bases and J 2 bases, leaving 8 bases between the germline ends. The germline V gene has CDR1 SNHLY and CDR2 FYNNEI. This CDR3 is CASRQAAYEQYF. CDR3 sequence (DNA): TGTGCCAGCAGGCAGGCTGCCTACGAGCAGTACTTC.

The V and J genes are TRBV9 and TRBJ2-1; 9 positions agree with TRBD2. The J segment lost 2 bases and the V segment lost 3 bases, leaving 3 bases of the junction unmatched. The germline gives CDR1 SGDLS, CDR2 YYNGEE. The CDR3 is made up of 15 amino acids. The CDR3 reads CASSGSGGTYNEQFF. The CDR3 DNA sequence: TGTGCCAGCAGCGGTAGCGGGGGTACCTACAATGAGCAGTTCTTC.

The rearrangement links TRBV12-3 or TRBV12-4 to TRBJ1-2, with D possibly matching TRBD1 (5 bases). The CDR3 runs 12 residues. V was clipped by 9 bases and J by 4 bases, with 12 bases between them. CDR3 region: CARPTGGYGYTF. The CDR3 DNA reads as TGTGCCAGACCCACGGGGGGCTATGGCTACACCTTC.

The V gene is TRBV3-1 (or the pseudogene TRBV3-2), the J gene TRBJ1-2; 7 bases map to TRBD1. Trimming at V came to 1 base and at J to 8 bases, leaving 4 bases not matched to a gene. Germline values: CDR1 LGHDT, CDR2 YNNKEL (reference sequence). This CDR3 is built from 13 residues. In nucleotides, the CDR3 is TGTGCCAGCAGCCAAGTTCAGGGGGTAGGCTACACCTTC. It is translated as CASSQVQGVGYTF.

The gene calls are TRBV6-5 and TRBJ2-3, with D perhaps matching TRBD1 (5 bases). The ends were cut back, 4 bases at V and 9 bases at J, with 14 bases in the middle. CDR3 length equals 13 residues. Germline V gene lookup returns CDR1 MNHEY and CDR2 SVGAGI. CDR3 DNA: TGTGCCAGCAGTTGGGGCCGCGTTGGGACGCAGTATTTT. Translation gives CASSWGRVGTQYF.

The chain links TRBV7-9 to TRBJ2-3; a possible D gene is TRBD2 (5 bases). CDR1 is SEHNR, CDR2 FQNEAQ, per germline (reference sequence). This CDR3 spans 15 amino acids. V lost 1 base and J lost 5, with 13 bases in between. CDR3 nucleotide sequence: TGTGCCAGCAGCTTAGGCCTGACCGCGGGAGATACGCAGTATTTT. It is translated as CASSLGLTAGDTQYF.